The present T cell receptor beta chain was sequenced within a study of CD8 T cell repertoires and HIV-1 epitope variants. The wider study: Separate wells received one of Twenty-five Gag or Nef variant peptides. Enriched T cells were co-cultured with equal autologous T cell-negative cells. Controls included no peptide, Ebola AY9 epitope, and a CMV, EBV, flu pool.

The assay was immunoSEQ multiplex PCR, and TCRdb's table has in-frame clones only and misses some. The sample shows about 5,300 clones, about 60% of them seen only once. This clone is deemed large (0.1 to 1%). Its antigen remains unknown. Germline assignment: CDR1 LGHNA and CDR2 YSLEER. This CDR3 region has 19 residues. Trimming pared 0 bases from V and 0 bases from J, leaving 17 bases between. Specimen: cultured CD8+ T cells derived from PBMCs. This receptor was taken from a male donor with HIV. V usage is TRBV4-3 and J usage is TRBJ1-4; D gene uncertain. CDR3 sequence reads: CASSQDSTGNIATNEKLFF. The CDR3 DNA follows: TGCGCCAGCAGCCAAGATTCAACGGGGAACATTGCAACTAATGAAAAACTGTTTTTT.